These 27 T cell receptor beta chains were sequenced from one sample in a study of T cells in Graves' hyperthyroidism and ophthalmopathy (dated by TCRdb to between 2018 and 2020). Library preparation employed multiplex PCR. Sequenced using an Illumina HiSeq 2000. The TCR beta CDR3 regions were amplified from RNA transcripts. The first round of RT-PCR for the TCR CDR3 was performed with the HTBI primer set and the Qiagen OneStep RT-PCR kit. TCRdb itself trimmed the public reads at Q25 with fastp, ran MiXCR and retained productive beta chains. Entries that share a CDR3 protein sequence are merged under the most common genes and DNA. In all, the sample holds approximately 430,000 distinct CDR3 sequences, and 15% to 19% of those were seen once. Clones ranked in the top ten supply 13% to 15% of the sample. The sequenced sample consisted of blood. The receptor set was obtained from a woman between 18 and 29 years old with Graves' hyperthyroidism.

This clonotype has ten or more counts. The J gene is TRBJ2-3, the V gene TRBV7-2, with 7 bases lining up with TRBD2. CDR3 size: 15 residues. Germline CDR1 SGHTA, CDR2 FQGNSA. Trimming removed 5 bases from V and 2 bases from J; junction bases left unmatched: 7. The chain's CDR3 is CASSLPGLYTDTQYF. The CDR3 nucleotides are TGTGCCAGCAGCCTGCCGGGACTATACACAGATACGCAGTATTTT. The full variable domain, rest sourced from reference TRBV7-2 and TRBJ2-3, is GAGVSQSPSNKVTEKGKDVELRCDPISGHTALYWYRQSLGQGLEFLIYFQGNSAPDKSGLPSDRFSAERTGGSVSTLTIQRTQQEDSAVYLCASSLPGLYTDTQYFGPGTRLTVL.

This clonotype was observed a few times. The chain is built from TRBV28 and TRBJ1-4; TRBD1 matches 9 bases. Trimming removed 2 bases from V and 5 bases from J; junction bases left unmatched: 6. Germline V gene data show CDR1 as MDHEN and CDR2 as SYDVKM. CDR3 length: 16 amino acids. CDR3 residues: CASSLRGGTGNEKLFF. In nucleotides, the CDR3 is TGTGCCAGCAGTTTAAGGGGGGGGACAGGGAATGAAAAACTGTTTTTT.

This clonotype was found a few times. The chain is built from TRBV29-1 and TRBJ1-4; D may be TRBD1 (6 bases). Trimming shortened V by 4 bases and J by 7 bases, and 19 bases separated the two germline ends. Germline CDR1 is SQVTM and CDR2 is ANQGSEA. CDR3 length: 15 residues. CDR3 amino acids: CSVVGLGGGSEKLFF. The CDR3 nucleotides are TGCAGCGTTGTTGGCCTAGGGGGGGGCAGTGAAAAACTGTTTTTT.

CDR3 bases: TGTGCCAGCAGCTACTGGGCGGGGGGGGCGGCCTACAATGAGCAGTTCTTC. Its protein product is CASSYWAGGAAYNEQFF. V and J are TRBV7-9 and TRBJ2-1, with 9 bases matching TRBD2. The V gene's germline CDR1 is SEHNR and CDR2 FQNEAQ (reference sequence). The CDR3 is 17 residues long. V shed 4 bases and J 2 bases; nucleotides not matched to a gene: 9.

In its sample, this clonotype was seen many times. The chain recombines TRBV20-1 with TRBJ2-1; perhaps D is TRBD1 or TRBD2 (5 bases each). The CDR3 has 13 residues. V lost 0 bases, J lost 5 bases, and 8 bases lay in between. Germline CDR1 and CDR2: DFQATT and SNEGSKA (reference sequence). The CDR3 loop is CSARDGTNNEQFF. The DNA of the CDR3 is TGCAGTGCTAGAGATGGGACCAACAATGAGCAGTTCTTC.

This clonotype turned up a few times. V gene TRBV6-1 combines with J gene TRBJ1-4; TRBD1 aligns across 9 bases. The CDR3 covers 14 residues. Germline loops: CDR1 MNHNS, CDR2 SASEGT. After removal of 7 bases from V and 5 bases from J, the junction contained 5 bases not matched to a gene. CDR3 coding DNA: TGTGCCAGCACCGAGGACAGGGGAAATGAAAAACTGTTTTTT. Encoded protein: CASTEDRGNEKLFF.

This clonotype was counted only a few times. In DNA, the CDR3 is TGCAGTGCTAGAAGGGGGGGTGACAATGAGCAGTTCTTC. Translated, it gives CSARRGGDNEQFF. The V and J genes are TRBV20-1 and TRBJ2-1, with D possibly being TRBD2 (7 bases). Germline CDR1 DFQATT, CDR2 SNEGSKA (reference sequence). The CDR3 sequence is 13 residues long. Trimming removed 2 bases at V and 5 bases at J, with 10 bases between.

The chain links TRBV29-1 to TRBJ1-1; D call uncertain. This CDR3 spans 12 amino acids. V shed 8 bases and J shed 7 bases, with 17 bases lying between them. Germline V gene sequence: CDR1 SQVTM, CDR2 ANQGSEA. CDR3 sequence reads: CSTGPSSGEAFF. DNA of the CDR3: TGCAGCACCGGACCCAGCTCTGGTGAAGCTTTCTTT.

This clonotype turned up a few times. This chain links TRBV4-1 with TRBJ2-1, with a tentative D call TRBD2 (6 bases). The V and J ends lost 5 bases and 4 bases respectively, with 21 bases between them. CDR1 MGHRA and CDR2 YSYEKL come from the germline V gene. The CDR3 sequence is 17 residues long. Written as DNA, the CDR3 is TGCGCCAGCAGCACTCGAACGACTAGATTGGTATACAATGAGCAGTTCTTC. It codes for CASSTRTTRLVYNEQFF.

This clonotype was picked up many times. The CDR3 DNA reads as TGTGCCAGCAGCCTTCTAGTAGTCTACAATGAGCAGTTCTTC. It translates to CASSLLVVYNEQFF. The V and J genes are TRBV28 and TRBJ2-1; no firm D call. Germline V gives CDR1 MDHEN, CDR2 SYDVKM. The CDR3 has 14 residues. Trimming took off 6 bases at V and 3 bases at J, with 12 bases between the two ends.

Notes on this clonotype: A much larger clone differs from this one at a single base, so this may be a read error. The rearrangement joins TRBV3-1 to TRBJ2-7; D not certain. CDR3 size: 12 residues. CDR1 is LGHDT, CDR2 YNNKEL, per germline (reference sequence). Trimming stripped 1 base from V and 9 bases from J, with 10 bases between. The CDR3 DNA is TGTGCCAGCAGCCAAGGTTCGGCCGGGCAGTACTTC. This encodes CASSQGSAGQYF.

This clonotype was recorded a few times. The V and J genes are TRBV5-1 and TRBJ1-1, with a tentative D call TRBD1 (5 bases). There are 13 residues in the CDR3. CDR1 and CDR2 (germline): SGHRS, YFSETQ. V shed 4 bases and J shed 7 bases, with 14 bases lying between them. CDR3 coding DNA: TGCGCCAGCAGCCGAGCGGGGGAGGGTGAAGCTTTCTTT. This gives the protein CASSRAGEGEAFF.

This clonotype was found a few times. The rearrangement joins TRBV5-4 to TRBJ2-5; 7 nucleotides align to TRBD1. Germline V gives CDR1 SGHNT, CDR2 YYREEE (reference sequence). This CDR3 has 15 amino acids. After removal of 4 bases from V and 1 base from J, the junction contained 7 bases not matched to a gene. CDR3 sequence: CASSRLDRTQETQYF. CDR3 nucleotides: TGTGCCAGCAGCCGGTTGGACAGGACCCAAGAGACCCAGTACTTC.

J is TRBJ1-5 and V is TRBV6-5; D gene uncertain. Germline V gene sequence: CDR1 MNHEY, CDR2 SVGAGI. The CDR3 has 14 residues. Trimming pared 0 bases from V and 5 bases from J, leaving 8 bases between. CDR3 coding DNA: TGTGCCAGCAGTTACTCCGGTTGGGATCAGCCCCAGCATTTT. Its protein is CASSYSGWDQPQHF.

This clonotype was seen many times. V gene TRBV12-3 or TRBV12-4 combines with J gene TRBJ1-1, with D possibly being TRBD1 (6 bases). This CDR3 comprises 11 residues. V was pared by 7 bases and J by 6 bases, with 9 bases between. In DNA, the CDR3 is TGTGCCAGCATTAGGGGGGCTGAAGCTTTCTTT. Its translation is CASIRGAEAFF.

CDR3 in amino acids: CASSQITGRRGYGYTF. CDR3 DNA sequence: TGTGCCAGCAGCCAAATCACAGGCCGAAGAGGCTATGGCTACACCTTC. The J gene is TRBJ1-2, the V gene TRBV3-1, with D perhaps TRBD1 (5 bases). The CDR3 spans 16 residues. Germline-derived CDR1 and CDR2 are LGHDT and YNNKEL (reference sequence). The V end was cut by 2 bases, the J end by 4 bases, with 17 bases between.

This clonotype has more than one count but fewer than ten. The J gene is TRBJ2-7, the V gene TRBV7-2, with TRBD1 matching 9 bases. The V and J ends lost 5 bases and 1 base, in that order; junction bases with no gene match: 6. The CDR3 spans 15 residues. Germline V CDR1 and CDR2: SGHTA, FQGNSA. The CDR3 sequence is CASSAQGASSYEQYF. The CDR3 nucleotides read TGTGCCAGCAGCGCACAGGGGGCATCGTCCTACGAGCAGTACTTC.

Points on this clonotype: Being one base from a much bigger clone, this may be a read error. The chain has TRBV11-2 and TRBJ1-2, with 7 bases matching TRBD1. Germline CDR1 is SGHAT and CDR2 is FQNNGV. The CDR3 sequence is 14 residues long. CDR3 nucleotides: TGTGCCGGCAGCCAACGACAGGGTATCTATGGCTACACCTTC. Its protein is CAGSQRQGIYGYTF.

In the case of this clonotype: A single base separates this from a much larger clone, so it may be a read error. V is TRBV6-6 and J is TRBJ2-1; TRBD1 matches 9 bases. Germline assignment: CDR1 MNHNY and CDR2 SVGAGI (reference sequence). The length of the CDR3 is 15 residues. V was clipped by 4 bases and J by 7 bases; unmatched bases: 8. This chain's CDR3 is CASSCSTGQGNEQFF. Written as DNA, the CDR3 is TGTGCCAGCAGTTGCTCGACGGGACAGGGTAATGAGCAGTTCTTC.

The chain recombines TRBV24-1 with TRBJ2-3; 7 nucleotides match TRBD2. Losses at the gene ends were 0 bases for V and 6 bases for J; bases not matched to a gene: 2. Germline V gene lookup returns CDR1 KGHDR and CDR2 SFDVKD. The CDR3 contains 14 residues. The CDR3 sequence is CATSDLQRGDTQYF. The CDR3 DNA reads TGTGCCACCAGTGATTTGCAGCGGGGCGATACGCAGTATTTT.

This chain joins TRBV4-1 and TRBJ1-5; D remains unclear. There are 13 residues in the CDR3. The germline V and J ends were trimmed by 3 bases and 0 bases, with 3 bases remaining between them. CDR1 is MGHRA and CDR2 is YSYEKL in the germline V gene. CDR3 protein: CASSQVSNQPQHF. The CDR3 DNA sequence: TGCGCCAGCAGCCAGGTTAGCAATCAGCCCCAGCATTTT.

This clonotype was seen at least ten times. The V call is TRBV7-2, the J call TRBJ2-3, with D maybe TRBD2 (5 bases). The CDR3 covers 14 residues. In germline, CDR1 is SGHTA, CDR2 FQGNSA. V was pared by 3 bases and J by 4 bases, with 11 bases between. CDR3 residues: CASSFGLGADTQYF. CDR3 nucleotides: TGTGCCAGCAGCTTTGGGCTCGGGGCAGATACGCAGTATTTT.

The chain recombines TRBV6-1 with TRBJ1-1; the match to TRBD1 covers 7 bases. The CDR3 contains 14 residues. J gave up 6 bases and V 5 bases, and 9 bases lay outside the gene matches. The germline V gene encodes CDR1 MNHNS and CDR2 SASEGT. The DNA of the CDR3 is TGTGCCAGCAGTATCGACAGGGCCCGGGCTGAAGCTTTCTTT. Translated, it gives CASSIDRARAEAFF.

The table lists this clonotype with many counts. The gene calls are TRBV7-9 and TRBJ2-3; 8 bases map to TRBD1. V lost 1 base, J lost 4 bases, and 4 bases stayed unmatched. CDR3 length: 15 amino acids. Germline values: CDR1 SEHNR, CDR2 FQNEAQ (reference sequence). The DNA for the CDR3 is TGTGCCAGCAGCTTAGGGGACAGGCGCCCAGATACGCAGTATTTT. Translated, it gives CASSLGDRRPDTQYF.

This clonotype has more than one count but fewer than ten. This rearrangement joins TRBV24-1 to TRBJ2-1; TRBD1 matches 11 bases. The CDR3 length is 14 residues. The V and J ends lost 9 bases and 7 bases, in that order; junction bases with no gene match: 7. Germline CDR1 and CDR2: KGHDR and SFDVKD. The CDR3 sequence: CATLGGQGGNEQFF. In nucleotides, the CDR3 is TGTGCCACCTTGGGGGGACAGGGGGGGAATGAGCAGTTCTTC.

This clonotype was observed at least ten times. The chain uses TRBV27 and TRBJ1-5; 9 nucleotides match TRBD1. The CDR3 is 15 residues long. The trim removed 6 bases at V and 7 bases at J, leaving 10 bases unmatched. Germline V lookup: CDR1 MNHEY, CDR2 SMNVEV (reference sequence). CDR3 amino acids: CASSKTGGLVQPQHF. The CDR3 DNA reads TGTGCCAGCAGCAAAACAGGGGGCTTGGTACAGCCCCAGCATTTT.

There are many counts of this clonotype. The chain combines TRBV6-6 with TRBJ1-1; no definite D call. This CDR3 spans 13 amino acids. V was pared by 0 bases and J by 1 base, with 3 bases between. The germline V gene has CDR1 MNHNY and CDR2 SVGAGI (reference sequence). CDR3 amino acids: CASSYSENTEAFF. The DNA of the CDR3 is TGTGCCAGCAGTTACTCAGAGAACACTGAAGCTTTCTTT.